These 17 T cell receptor beta chains came from one sample sequenced in a study of response to subunit inactivated influenza vaccine. TCRdb processed the RT-PCR reads anew with MiXCR; each CDR3 protein has one entry. This table has hundreds of thousands of distinct CDR3 sequences, roughly 14% appearing once. Sample: PBMCs from blood, taken 11 to 12 days after vaccination. Every receptor here comes from a man between 45 and 60 years old who received an inactivated influenza vaccine.

Many counts were recorded for this clonotype. This chain uses TRBV7-7 with TRBJ2-2, with D unclear. Germline V lookup: CDR1 SSHAT, CDR2 FNYEAQ (reference sequence). The V end lost 4 bases, the J end lost 6 bases, and 9 bases lay between the germline ends. The CDR3 spans 13 residues. For the CDR3, the DNA is TGTGCCAGCAGCTCCAGAGAGGCCGGGGAGCTGTTTTTT. Its translation: CASSSREAGELFF. Full variable domain (missing parts from reference TRBV7-7 and TRBJ2-2): GAGVSQSPRYKVTKRGQDVTLRCDPISSHATLYWYQQALGQGPEFLTYFNYEAQPDKSGLPSDRFSAERPEGSISTLTIQRTEQRDSAMYRCASSSREAGELFFGEGSRLTVL.

This clonotype was counted between two and nine times. The V gene is TRBV15, the J gene TRBJ1-3; D may be TRBD1 (6 bases). Trimming shortened V by 0 bases and J by 4 bases, and 10 bases separated the two germline ends. CDR1 and CDR2 (germline): LNHNV, YYDKDF (reference sequence). The CDR3 extends over 15 amino acids. CDR3: CATSREPGQGNTIYF. CDR3 coding DNA: TGTGCCACCAGCAGAGAACCGGGACAAGGAAACACCATATATTTT. Combining the CDR3 with reference TRBV15 and TRBJ1-3 gives the whole variable domain DAMVIQNPRYQVTQFGKPVTLSCSQTLNHNVMYWYQQKSSQAPKLLFHYYDKDFNNEADTPDNFQSRRPNTSFCFLDIRSPGLGDTAMYLCATSREPGQGNTIYFGEGSWLTVV.

This clonotype showed up just a few times. V gene TRBV7-9 combines with J gene TRBJ2-7; 10 bases line up with TRBD1. The germline V gene encodes CDR1 SEHNR and CDR2 FQNEAQ (reference sequence). The CDR3 consists of 14 residues. J gave up 4 bases and V 4 bases, and 4 bases lay outside the gene matches. The CDR3 here is CASSYDRGLYEQYF. The DNA for the CDR3 is TGTGCCAGCAGCTACGACAGGGGGCTTTACGAGCAGTACTTC.

This clonotype was seen ten or more times. The rearrangement links TRBV20-1 to TRBJ1-4; possible D gene TRBD1, 5 bases. The V end was cut by 6 bases, the J end by 4 bases, with 15 bases between. This CDR3 region has 14 residues. The germline V gene encodes CDR1 DFQATT and CDR2 SNEGSKA (reference sequence). DNA of the CDR3: TGCAGTGCCGAAGGGGATTGGGTTAATGAAAAACTGTTTTTT. It yields the protein CSAEGDWVNEKLFF.

This clonotype occurred many times. The junction departs from the called germline gene at one end, perhaps through a read error. The chain carries TRBV4-1 and TRBJ2-7, with D unresolved. Germline values: CDR1 MGHRA, CDR2 YSYEKL. The CDR3 is 11 residues long. DNA of the CDR3: TGCGCCAGCAGCCAAGAAGTCCTCGGCAACTTC. Translated, it gives CASSQEVLGNF.

This clonotype has a handful of counts. The rearrangement links TRBV20-1 to TRBJ2-7; 7 positions match TRBD2. This CDR3 is 12 amino acids long. Germline V CDR1 and CDR2: DFQATT, SNEGSKA (reference sequence). Losses at the gene ends were 7 bases for V and 2 bases for J; bases not matched to a gene: 5. Written as DNA, the CDR3 is TGCAGTGGGGAGGGCCAAGCCTACGAGCAGTACTTC. It specifies CSGEGQAYEQYF.

The chain recombines TRBV9 with TRBJ2-2, with TRBD1 matching 8 bases. The V and J ends lost 2 bases and 4 bases, in that order; junction bases with no gene match: 7. CDR1 and CDR2 from the germline V gene are SGDLS and YYNGEE. The CDR3 spans 16 residues. The CDR3 spells CASSVSRQGITGELFF. CDR3 DNA: TGTGCCAGCAGCGTCTCTAGACAGGGGATCACCGGGGAGCTGTTTTTT.

The chain is built from TRBV10-3 and TRBJ2-2; TRBD2 is a possible D gene (6 bases). Trimming removed 0 bases at V and 7 bases at J, with 9 bases between. The CDR3 runs to 14 residues. The germline V gene has CDR1 ENHRY and CDR2 SYGVKD. CDR3 nucleotide sequence: TGTGCCATCAGTGAGTCCCGGGGAGGCGGGGAGCTGTTTTTT. Its protein is CAISESRGGGELFF.

The table lists this clonotype with many counts. This rearrangement joins TRBV12-3 or TRBV12-4 to TRBJ1-5; D is unclear. V was trimmed by 3 bases and J by 9 bases, leaving 9 bases between them. This CDR3 comprises 12 residues. The CDR3 DNA reads as TGTGCCAGCAGTTTCGATGTGTGGCCCCAGCATTTT. Translated: CASSFDVWPQHF.

The V call is TRBV29-1, the J call TRBJ2-7, with D perhaps given as TRBD1 or TRBD2 (7 bases each). Germline V gene data show CDR1 as SQVTM and CDR2 as ANQGSEA. The CDR3 is made up of 17 amino acids. V gave up 3 bases and J gave up 1 base, with 22 bases separating them. The CDR3: CSVEIGDSLAVSYEQYF. DNA of the CDR3: TGCAGCGTTGAGATAGGGGACAGCCTAGCGGTATCCTACGAGCAGTACTTC.

The chain employs TRBV12-3 or TRBV12-4 and TRBJ1-2; D gene unclear. The CDR3 has 13 amino acids. Trimming removed 10 bases from V and 3 bases from J, with 15 bases in between. The CDR3 protein is CATKTTADYGYTF. DNA for the CDR3: TGTGCCACAAAGACTACAGCCGACTATGGCTACACCTTC.

This chain links TRBV5-5 with TRBJ2-5, with 11 bases aligning to TRBD1. The CDR3 has 14 residues. CDR1 is SGHKS, CDR2 YYEKEE, per germline (reference sequence). With 4 bases clipped from V and 7 bases from J, the junction kept 6 bases outside the gene matches. CDR3: CASSASGTGGTQYF. The CDR3 DNA reads TGTGCCAGCAGCGCCTCCGGGACAGGGGGGACCCAGTACTTC.

In its sample, this clonotype was seen a few times. The chain uses TRBV5-1 and TRBJ2-4, with D perhaps matching TRBD1 (5 bases). This CDR3 spans 16 amino acids. V shed 0 bases and J shed 0 bases, with 10 bases lying between them. CDR1 is SGHRS, CDR2 YFSETQ, per germline. The CDR3 loop reads CASSLGQRLAKNIQYF. CDR3 nucleotide sequence: TGCGCCAGCAGCTTGGGACAGAGGTTAGCCAAAAACATTCAGTACTTC. Supplemented by reference TRBV5-1 and TRBJ2-4, the full variable domain reads KAGVTQTPRYLIKTRGQQVTLSCSPISGHRSVSWYQQTPGQGLQFLFEYFSETQRNKGNFPGRFSGRQFSNSRSEMNVSTLELGDSALYLCASSLGQRLAKNIQYFGAGTRLSVL.

This clonotype occurred a few times. The rearrangement joins TRBV11-2 to TRBJ2-7; 9 bases agree with TRBD1. CDR1 is SGHAT and CDR2 is FQNNGV in the germline V gene. The V and J ends lost 6 bases and 5 bases, in that order; junction bases with no gene match: 8. The CDR3 consists of 14 residues. CDR3 DNA sequence: TGTGCCAGCAGTCCTTCGGGACAGGGACACGAGCAGTACTTC. This encodes CASSPSGQGHEQYF.

A few counts support this clonotype. The rearrangement uses TRBV27 and TRBJ1-6; no reliable D call. V lost 8 bases, J lost 2 bases, and 16 bases lay in between. CDR1 MNHEY and CDR2 SMNVEV come from the germline V gene (reference sequence). The length of the CDR3 is 16 residues. In nucleotides, the CDR3 is TGTGCCAGCGCCCTTGACGGATATACCTATAATTCACCCCTCCACTTT. Amino acid sequence: CASALDGYTYNSPLHF.

This clonotype was seen a few times. The rearrangement joins TRBV5-8 to TRBJ2-7, with 8 bases fitting TRBD1. Germline V gene lookup returns CDR1 SGHTS and CDR2 YDEGEE. The CDR3 consists of 13 residues. With 5 bases clipped from V and 5 bases from J, the junction kept 6 bases outside the gene matches. The CDR3: CASRRTGLHEQYF. CDR3 nucleotides: TGTGCCAGCAGAAGGACAGGGCTGCACGAGCAGTACTTC.

The V call is TRBV20-1, the J call TRBJ2-1; the match to TRBD2 covers 7 bases. Germline values: CDR1 DFQATT, CDR2 SNEGSKA (reference sequence). The CDR3 runs 15 residues. V shed 3 bases and J 10 bases; nucleotides not matched to a gene: 15. CDR3 region: CSASWTRKFKGEQFF. CDR3 in DNA: TGCAGTGCTAGTTGGACTAGAAAGTTCAAGGGGGAGCAGTTCTTC.